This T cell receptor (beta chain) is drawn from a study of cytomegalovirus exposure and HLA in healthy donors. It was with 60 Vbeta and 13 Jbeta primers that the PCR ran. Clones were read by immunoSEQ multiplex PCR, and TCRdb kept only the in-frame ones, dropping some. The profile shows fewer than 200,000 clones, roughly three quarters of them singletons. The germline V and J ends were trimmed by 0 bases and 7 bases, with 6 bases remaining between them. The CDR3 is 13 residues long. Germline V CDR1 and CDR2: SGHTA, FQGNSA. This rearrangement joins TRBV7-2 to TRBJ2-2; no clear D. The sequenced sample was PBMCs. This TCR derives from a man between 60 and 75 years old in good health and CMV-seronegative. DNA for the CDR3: TGTGCCAGCAGCTTAGCCGTGTTCGGGGAGCTGTTTTTT. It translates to CASSLAVFGELFF. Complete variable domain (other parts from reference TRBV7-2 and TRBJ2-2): GAGVSQSPSNKVTEKGKDVELRCDPISGHTALYWYRQSLGQGLEFLIYFQGNSAPDKSGLPSDRFSAERTGGSVSTLTIQRTQQEDSAVYLCASSLAVFGELFFGEGSRLTVL.